Presented here are 23 T cell receptor beta chains from one specimen sequenced in a study of early T cells in non-severe SARS-CoV-2 infection. TCRdb processed the 5' RACE reads anew with MiXCR; each CDR3 protein has one entry. The sample consists of 95,000 to 150,000 distinct CDR3 sequences, 15% of them appearing once. Sequenced: whole blood. The receptors here all came from an adult who was a healthcare worker with PCR-confirmed SARS-CoV-2 infection or an uninfected control (not recorded which).

The rearrangement links TRBV20-1 to TRBJ1-4; D is unresolved. V lost 0 bases to trimming and J lost 8 bases, with 10 bases between them. The CDR3 runs to 13 residues. The V gene's germline CDR1 is DFQATT and CDR2 SNEGSKA (reference sequence). The chain's CDR3 is CSARDQKGEKLFF. DNA of the CDR3: TGCAGTGCTAGAGACCAAAAGGGAGAAAAACTGTTTTTT.

The V and J genes are TRBV30 and TRBJ1-1; D might be TRBD1 (5 bases). This CDR3 is built from 14 residues. CDR1 is GTSNPN and CDR2 is SVGIG in the germline V gene (reference sequence). Trimming left V 5 bases short and J 0 bases short, with 13 bases between. CDR3 sequence reads: CAWSTVAMNTEAFF. In DNA form, the CDR3 reads TGTGCCTGGTCGACAGTTGCCATGAACACTGAAGCTTTCTTT.

This clonotype has only a few counts. The rearrangement links TRBV3-1 to TRBJ1-5; D is perhaps TRBD1 (5 bases). CDR1 and CDR2 (germline): LGHDT, YNNKEL (reference sequence). The CDR3 spans 13 residues. V gave up 0 bases and J gave up 8 bases, with 8 bases separating them. The CDR3: CASSQETREPQHF. CDR3 nucleotides: TGTGCCAGCAGCCAAGAGACCAGGGAGCCCCAGCATTTT.

The DNA of the CDR3 is TGCGCCAGCAGCAAGCAGGGGGCGACAACTAATGAAAAACTGTTTTTT. Its protein is CASSKQGATTNEKLFF. The V call is TRBV5-1, the J call TRBJ1-4, with TRBD1 matching 8 bases. V gave up 4 bases and J gave up 0 bases; unmatched junction bases: 5. The length of the CDR3 is 16 residues. Germline assignment: CDR1 SGHRS and CDR2 YFSETQ. The variable domain in full, completed from reference TRBV5-1 and TRBJ1-4, reads KAGVTQTPRYLIKTRGQQVTLSCSPISGHRSVSWYQQTPGQGLQFLFEYFSETQRNKGNFPGRFSGRQFSNSRSEMNVSTLELGDSALYLCASSKQGATTNEKLFFGSGTQLSVL.

This clonotype was seen more than once but under ten times. In nucleotides, the CDR3 is TGTGCCAGCGGGAGATTGAACACTGAAGCTTTCTTT. Protein: CASGRLNTEAFF. The chain carries TRBV6-1 and TRBJ1-1; D call uncertain. With 8 bases removed from V and 0 bases from J, the gap between germline ends came to 7 bases. CDR1 is MNHNS, CDR2 SASEGT, per germline. The CDR3 extends over 12 amino acids.

This chain joins TRBV4-2 and TRBJ1-6; D unresolved. The CDR3 spans 14 residues. V shed 1 base and J shed 7 bases, with 8 bases lying between them. From germline, CDR1 is LGHNA and CDR2 YNFKEQ. The CDR3 coding sequence is TGTGCCAGCAGCCAAGGCGCAATCAATTCACCCCTCCACTTT. Translation: CASSQGAINSPLHF.

This clonotype was seen at least ten times. The chain couples TRBV3-1 to TRBJ1-1; D might be TRBD1 (6 bases). The length of the CDR3 is 13 residues. V was cut by 3 bases and J by 8 bases, with 13 bases left in between. In germline, CDR1 is LGHDT, CDR2 YNNKEL (reference sequence). CDR3 loop: CASSHVQGPEAFF. The CDR3 nucleotides read TGTGCCAGCAGCCATGTACAGGGACCAGAAGCTTTCTTT.

The J gene is TRBJ2-6, the V gene TRBV4-1; 7 positions match TRBD2. Per the germline V gene, CDR1 is MGHRA and CDR2 is YSYEKL. The CDR3 totals 18 residues. The ends lost 0 bases at V and 3 bases at J; junction bases unmatched: 8. CDR3 coding DNA: TGCGCCAGCAGCCAAGATTTTGGGGAGGGGATTGGGGCCAACGTCCTGACTTTC. Translation: CASSQDFGEGIGANVLTF.

The chain joins TRBV6-2 or TRBV6-3 to TRBJ1-2; 9 nucleotides match TRBD1. The CDR3 is 14 amino acids. The V gene's germline CDR1 is MNHEY and CDR2 SVGEGT. Trimming at V came to 5 bases and at J to 7 bases, leaving 8 bases not matched to a gene. CDR3 sequence reads: CASSPGQGVPGYTF. Written as DNA, the CDR3 is TGTGCCAGCAGTCCGGGACAGGGCGTACCTGGCTACACCTTC.

This chain connects TRBV5-6 to TRBJ2-3, with D perhaps being TRBD1 or TRBD2 (6 bases each). This CDR3 spans 17 amino acids. Trimming shortened V by 0 bases and J by 1 base, and 15 bases separated the two germline ends. Germline V gives CDR1 SGHDT, CDR2 YYEEEE. CDR3 residues: CASSLARNGGRTDTQYF. The CDR3 DNA reads as TGTGCCAGCAGCTTGGCCAGAAACGGGGGCCGCACAGATACGCAGTATTTT.

This chain's CDR3 is CASSLPGSGTGELFF. The CDR3 DNA is TGTGCCAGCAGCTTACCAGGGAGTGGCACCGGGGAGCTGTTTTTT. The V call is TRBV7-9, the J call TRBJ2-2; either TRBD1 or TRBD2 may supply D (5 bases each). V lost 2 bases to trimming and J lost 4 bases, with 11 bases between them. The CDR3 loop spans 15 amino acids. Germline CDR1 is SEHNR and CDR2 is FQNEAQ (reference sequence).

This clonotype has more than one count but fewer than ten. This chain joins TRBV29-1 and TRBJ1-4; 7 bases line up with TRBD1. This CDR3 is built from 14 residues. Trimming at V came to 7 bases and at J to 8 bases, leaving 13 bases not matched to a gene. Germline-derived CDR1 and CDR2 are SQVTM and ANQGSEA. DNA of the CDR3: TGCAGCGCCGGGCCCGGGACAGCCAAAGAAAAACTGTTTTTT. Translated: CSAGPGTAKEKLFF.

The chain uses TRBV11-2 and TRBJ2-2; 9 bases fit TRBD2. Trimming cost V 5 bases and J 5 bases; bases outside gene matches: 15. The CDR3 consists of 18 residues. Germline CDR1 reads SGHAT; CDR2 reads FQNNGV. The chain's CDR3 is CASSIRGRAGGPTGELFF. CDR3 nucleotides: TGTGCCAGCAGCATAAGAGGTCGCGCGGGGGGGCCGACCGGGGAGCTGTTTTTT.

This clonotype was picked up a small number of times. This chain joins TRBV5-1 and TRBJ2-7; TRBD1 might be the D (6 bases). Trimming took 4 bases from V and 2 from J, leaving 16 bases between them. There are 15 residues in the CDR3. Germline CDR1 and CDR2: SGHRS and YFSETQ. The CDR3, as DNA: TGCGCCAGCAGCCCCGGACAGACGGGGACCTACGAGCAGTACTTC. This gives the protein CASSPGQTGTYEQYF.

This clonotype came up a few times. V and J are TRBV6-5 and TRBJ2-7; 13 bases agree with TRBD2. Per the germline V gene, CDR1 is MNHEY and CDR2 is SVGAGI. CDR3 length equals 16 residues. The ends lost 6 bases at V and 4 bases at J; junction bases unmatched: 9. Written as DNA, the CDR3 is TGTGCCAGCAGCCGTCTCCCGGGACTAGCGGGGTACGAGCAGTACTTC. This gives the protein CASSRLPGLAGYEQYF.

A few counts support this clonotype. This rearrangement joins TRBV20-1 to TRBJ2-4, with a possible D match to TRBD2 (7 bases). Between the trimmed V and J ends, which lost 6 bases and 2 bases, there was a span of 17 bases. The CDR3 extends over 15 amino acids. CDR1 and CDR2 (germline): DFQATT, SNEGSKA (reference sequence). The chain's CDR3 is CSAKKGGGPKNIQYF. The CDR3 DNA sequence: TGCAGTGCCAAGAAGGGAGGGGGACCCAAAAACATTCAGTACTTC.

V usage is TRBV12-3 or TRBV12-4 and J usage is TRBJ2-3; D possibly corresponds to TRBD2 (6 bases). This CDR3 has 17 amino acids. The ends were cut back, 4 bases at V and 6 bases at J, with 23 bases in the middle. CDR3 DNA sequence: TGTGCCAGCAGTTCCGTGGGGCGGGGCCTTCTGAGGGATACGCAGTATTTT. Encoded protein: CASSSVGRGLLRDTQYF.

In regard to this clonotype: Since no conserved phenylalanine or tryptophan closes the CDR3, a read error is the likely cause. V is TRBV10-3 and J is TRBJ2-3, with 7 bases matching TRBD2. The CDR3 extends over 18 amino acids. In germline, CDR1 is ENHRY, CDR2 SYGVKD. The V gene end was trimmed by 5 bases and the J gene end by 2 bases; junction bases not matched to a gene: 16. The CDR3 region has the DNA TGTGCCATCAGTTCGTCGGGAGGAGGGGAGGCCACCACAGATACGCAGTATTCT. Protein product: CAISSSGGGEATTDTQYS.

The chain carries TRBV7-9 and TRBJ2-7; D uncertain. Germline CDR1 and CDR2: SEHNR and FQNEAQ (reference sequence). The CDR3 is 14 residues long. Trimming shortened V by 4 bases and J by 3 bases, and 13 bases separated the two germline ends. The CDR3 sequence: CASSSTHGIYEQYF. CDR3 coding DNA: TGTGCCAGCAGCTCGACTCACGGAATCTACGAGCAGTACTTC.

The chain combines TRBV19 with TRBJ2-7; 11 bases agree with TRBD1. The CDR3 runs to 15 residues. Per the germline V gene, CDR1 is LNHDA and CDR2 is SQIVND (reference sequence). J gave up 3 bases and V 8 bases, and 9 bases lay outside the gene matches. As DNA, the CDR3 is TGTGCCAGTTTTCCTCCCGGGACAGGGGGCTACGAGCAGTACTTC. Its protein product is CASFPPGTGGYEQYF.

CDR3 loop: CASSLGVNLNTEAFF. DNA for the CDR3: TGTGCCAGCAGCTTGGGGGTGAACCTGAACACTGAAGCTTTCTTT. The chain joins TRBV5-6 to TRBJ1-1; no firm D call. The CDR3 sequence is 15 residues long. From germline, CDR1 is SGHDT and CDR2 YYEEEE. Trimming shortened V by 0 bases and J by 0 bases, and 9 bases separated the two germline ends.

The sample holds a few counts of this clonotype. At one of its ends the junction is not consistent with the germline gene, which may arise from a read error. The chain links TRBV6-5 to TRBJ2-7, with 12 positions matching TRBD1. There are 14 residues in the CDR3. Germline V gene sequence: CDR1 MNHEY, CDR2 SVGAGI. The CDR3 DNA reads as TGTGCCAGCAGTTACGGGACAGGGGGCGGAAGCTTAAACTTC. Residues: CASSYGTGGGSLNF.

This clonotype was seen a handful of times. This chain uses TRBV12-3 or TRBV12-4 with TRBJ2-3; the match to TRBD1 covers 9 bases. This CDR3 has 16 amino acids. Losses at the gene ends were 6 bases for V and 3 bases for J; bases not matched to a gene: 10. The CDR3 is CASRLTGQGRTDTQYF. DNA for the CDR3: TGTGCCAGCAGGTTAACCGGACAGGGGAGGACAGATACGCAGTATTTT.